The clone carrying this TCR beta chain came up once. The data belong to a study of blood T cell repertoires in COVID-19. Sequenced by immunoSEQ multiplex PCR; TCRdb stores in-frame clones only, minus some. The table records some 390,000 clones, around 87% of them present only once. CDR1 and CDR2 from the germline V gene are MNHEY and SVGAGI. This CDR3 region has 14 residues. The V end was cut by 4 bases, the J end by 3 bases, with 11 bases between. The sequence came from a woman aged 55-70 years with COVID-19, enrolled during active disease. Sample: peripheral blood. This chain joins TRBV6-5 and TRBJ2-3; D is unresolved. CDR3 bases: TGTGCCAGCAGTTTAACTCTGTTAACAGATACGCAGTATTTT. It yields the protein CASSLTLLTDTQYF.